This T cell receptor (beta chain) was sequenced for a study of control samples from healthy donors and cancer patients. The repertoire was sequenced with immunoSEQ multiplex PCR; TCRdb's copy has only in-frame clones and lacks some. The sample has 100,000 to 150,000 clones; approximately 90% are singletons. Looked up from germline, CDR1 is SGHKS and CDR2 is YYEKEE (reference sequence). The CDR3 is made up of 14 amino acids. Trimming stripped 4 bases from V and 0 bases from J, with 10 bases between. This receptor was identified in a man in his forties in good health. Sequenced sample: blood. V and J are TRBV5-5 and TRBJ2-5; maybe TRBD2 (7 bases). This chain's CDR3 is CASSRGANQETQYF. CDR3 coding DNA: TGTGCCAGCAGCCGGGGGGCGAACCAAGAGACCCAGTACTTC.